These T cell receptor beta chains were read from a single sample in a study of PD-1 blockade in classical Hodgkin lymphoma. Libraries were prepared by immunoSEQ multiplex PCR; TCRdb keeps only in-frame clonotypes and omits some of them. This sample has about 21,000 clones, with about 83% found just once. Sequencing was carried out using CD4+ T cells from blood. These receptors all stem from a human donor with classical Hodgkin lymphoma. Each CDR3 is given with its conserved first and last residue. Fields, in order: D gene, clone size, J gene, V gene, CDR3 protein, CDR3 DNA. D genes are given only for firm matches. A row's size may be missing; if present it is once, few, many or a size class.

D gene: TRBD2
clone size: -
J gene: TRBJ2-1
V gene: TRBV19
CDR3 protein: CASSGLAGGFYNEQFF
CDR3 DNA: TGTGCCAGTAGCGGACTAGCGGGAGGTTTCTACAATGAGCAGTTCTTC

D gene: TRBD2
clone size: -
J gene: TRBJ2-1
V gene: TRBV2
CDR3 protein: CASSLTSGRPNEQFF
CDR3 DNA: TGTGCCAGCAGTTTGACTAGCGGGAGACCCAATGAGCAGTTCTTC

D gene: -
clone size: -
J gene: TRBJ1-5
V gene: TRBV7-2
CDR3 protein: CASSLRGIGEQPQHF
CDR3 DNA: TGTGCCAGCAGCTTAAGGGGTATAGGGGAACAGCCCCAGCATTTT

D gene: -
clone size: -
J gene: TRBJ2-3
V gene: TRBV28
CDR3 protein: CASSRDTQYF
CDR3 DNA: TGTGCCAGCAGTAGGGATACGCAGTATTTT

D gene: -
clone size: -
J gene: TRBJ2-5
V gene: TRBV25-1
CDR3 protein: CASSEASGWETQYF
CDR3 DNA: TGTGCCAGCAGTGAAGCCAGCGGGTGGGAGACCCAGTACTTC

D gene: -
clone size: -
J gene: TRBJ1-1
V gene: TRBV28
CDR3 protein: CASRSAPINTEAFF
CDR3 DNA: TGTGCCAGCAGGTCCGCTCCCATTAACACTGAAGCTTTCTTT

D gene: -
clone size: -
J gene: TRBJ2-7
V gene: TRBV28
CDR3 protein: CASTRTVSTYEQYF
CDR3 DNA: TGTGCCAGCACCCGGACAGTCTCCACCTACGAGCAGTACTTC

D gene: -
clone size: -
J gene: TRBJ2-7
V gene: TRBV2
CDR3 protein: CASGSREGPYEQYF
CDR3 DNA: TGTGCCAGCGGATCCCGAGAAGGACCCTACGAGCAGTACTTC

D gene: -
clone size: few
J gene: TRBJ1-5
V gene: TRBV19
CDR3 protein: CASRPTGKGGNQPQHF
CDR3 DNA: TGTGCCAGTAGACCAACAGGGAAGGGTGGCAATCAGCCCCAGCATTTT

D gene: TRBD1
clone size: -
J gene: TRBJ2-3
V gene: TRBV19
CDR3 protein: CASRRPGQGSDTQYF
CDR3 DNA: TGTGCCAGTAGGAGACCGGGACAGGGCTCAGATACGCAGTATTTT

D gene: TRBD1
clone size: -
J gene: TRBJ1-3
V gene: TRBV9
CDR3 protein: CASSGGTEGNTIYF
CDR3 DNA: TGTGCCAGCAGCGGAGGGACAGAAGGAAACACCATATATTTT

D gene: TRBD1
clone size: -
J gene: TRBJ2-1
V gene: TRBV28
CDR3 protein: CASSWTGEYNEQFF
CDR3 DNA: TGTGCCAGCAGTTGGACAGGGGAATACAATGAGCAGTTCTTC

D gene: TRBD1
clone size: -
J gene: TRBJ1-2
V gene: TRBV28
CDR3 protein: CASSLGDRRGGYTF
CDR3 DNA: TGTGCCAGCAGTTTGGGGGACAGGCGGGGTGGCTACACCTTC

D gene: TRBD1
clone size: few
J gene: TRBJ1-5
V gene: TRBV29-1
CDR3 protein: CSVGTGGNQPQHF
CDR3 DNA: TGCAGCGTGGGGACAGGCGGGAATCAGCCCCAGCATTTT

D gene: -
clone size: -
J gene: TRBJ2-5
V gene: TRBV7-8
CDR3 protein: CASSIVETQYF
CDR3 DNA: TGTGCCAGCAGCATAGTGGAGACCCAGTACTTC

D gene: -
clone size: -
J gene: TRBJ1-5
V gene: TRBV7-6
CDR3 protein: CASSQTGSNQPQHF
CDR3 DNA: TGTGCCAGCAGCCAGACAGGCTCCAATCAGCCCCAGCATTTT

D gene: -
clone size: -
J gene: TRBJ1-5
V gene: TRBV5-4
CDR3 protein: CASSFGTPKSNQPQHF
CDR3 DNA: TGTGCCAGCAGCTTCGGGACACCCAAGAGCAATCAGCCCCAGCATTTT

D gene: TRBD2
clone size: -
J gene: TRBJ2-7
V gene: TRBV6-1
CDR3 protein: CAGGSSGSIYEQYF
CDR3 DNA: TGTGCCGGCGGTTCAAGCGGGAGTATCTACGAGCAGTACTTC

D gene: -
clone size: -
J gene: TRBJ1-1
V gene: TRBV18
CDR3 protein: CASSPTANPYMNTEAFF
CDR3 DNA: TGTGCCAGCTCACCAACAGCTAACCCGTACATGAACACTGAAGCTTTCTTT

D gene: -
clone size: -
J gene: TRBJ2-7
V gene: TRBV6-5
CDR3 protein: CASRLDAYEQYF
CDR3 DNA: TGTGCCAGCAGGCTAGACGCCTACGAGCAGTACTTC

D gene: -
clone size: -
J gene: TRBJ2-4
V gene: TRBV19
CDR3 protein: CASSIRGGLQYF
CDR3 DNA: TGTGCCAGTAGTATAAGGGGGGGTCTCCAGTACTTC

D gene: -
clone size: -
J gene: TRBJ2-5
V gene: TRBV5-8
CDR3 protein: CASSLVWGGQETQYF
CDR3 DNA: TGTGCCAGCAGCTTGGTATGGGGAGGTCAAGAGACCCAGTACTTC

D gene: -
clone size: -
J gene: TRBJ1-4
V gene: TRBV15
CDR3 protein: CATSRDRRATNEKLFF
CDR3 DNA: TGTGCCACCAGCAGAGATCGTCGCGCCACTAATGAAAAACTGTTTTTT

D gene: TRBD1
clone size: -
J gene: TRBJ2-2
V gene: TRBV5-1
CDR3 protein: CASSLAGTGGTNTGELFF
CDR3 DNA: TGCGCCAGCAGCTTGGCCGGGACAGGGGGCACGAACACCGGGGAGCTGTTTTTT

D gene: TRBD1
clone size: -
J gene: TRBJ1-3
V gene: TRBV9
CDR3 protein: CASSEGQGRNTIYF
CDR3 DNA: TGTGCCAGCAGCGAGGGACAGGGGAGAAACACCATATATTTT

D gene: -
clone size: -
J gene: TRBJ2-1
V gene: TRBV10-3
CDR3 protein: CAISVDTRAGYNEQFF
CDR3 DNA: TGTGCCATCAGTGTCGATACGAGAGCTGGGTACAATGAGCAGTTCTTC

D gene: -
clone size: -
J gene: TRBJ2-1
V gene: TRBV6-5
CDR3 protein: CASRPGPTNDEQFF
CDR3 DNA: TGTGCCAGCAGACCGGGGCCAACGAATGATGAGCAGTTCTTC

D gene: TRBD1
clone size: -
J gene: TRBJ2-3
V gene: TRBV6-5
CDR3 protein: CASSLQGASTDTQYF
CDR3 DNA: TGTGCCAGCAGTCTACAGGGGGCTAGCACAGATACGCAGTATTTT

D gene: -
clone size: -
J gene: TRBJ2-2
V gene: TRBV9
CDR3 protein: CASRVGGIGELFF
CDR3 DNA: TGTGCCAGCAGAGTTGGGGGGATCGGGGAGCTGTTTTTT

D gene: -
clone size: -
J gene: TRBJ2-1
V gene: TRBV20-1
CDR3 protein: CSASRAGEQFF
CDR3 DNA: TGCAGTGCTAGTAGAGCTGGTGAGCAGTTCTTC

D gene: -
clone size: -
J gene: TRBJ2-1
V gene: TRBV28
CDR3 protein: CASSGGAINNEQFF
CDR3 DNA: TGTGCCAGCTCTGGTGGGGCTATCAACAATGAGCAGTTCTTC

D gene: -
clone size: -
J gene: TRBJ2-5
V gene: TRBV9
CDR3 protein: CASSVGGLPQGEETQYF
CDR3 DNA: TGTGCCAGCAGCGTGGGGGGCCTTCCTCAGGGGGAAGAGACCCAGTACTTC

D gene: TRBD1
clone size: -
J gene: TRBJ1-2
V gene: TRBV6-5
CDR3 protein: CASSATGGYGYTF
CDR3 DNA: TGTGCCAGCAGTGCGACAGGGGGCTATGGCTACACCTTC

D gene: -
clone size: few
J gene: TRBJ2-7
V gene: TRBV4-1
CDR3 protein: CASSQVAGGGYEQYF
CDR3 DNA: TGCGCCAGCAGCCAAGTGGCTGGAGGTGGTTACGAGCAGTACTTC

D gene: -
clone size: -
J gene: TRBJ1-1
V gene: TRBV5-1
CDR3 protein: CASSLVLGDTLNTEAFF
CDR3 DNA: TGCGCCAGCAGCTTGGTGCTGGGCGACACCCTGAACACTGAAGCTTTCTTT

D gene: -
clone size: -
J gene: TRBJ2-3
V gene: TRBV7-8
CDR3 protein: CASRRQATDTQYF
CDR3 DNA: TGTGCCAGCAGGCGACAGGCAACAGATACGCAGTATTTT

D gene: TRBD2
clone size: few
J gene: TRBJ2-1
V gene: TRBV19
CDR3 protein: CASSKLAGFYNEQFF
CDR3 DNA: TGTGCCAGTAGTAAACTAGCGGGATTTTATAATGAGCAGTTCTTC

D gene: -
clone size: -
J gene: TRBJ2-3
V gene: TRBV2
CDR3 protein: CASSEALPADTQYF
CDR3 DNA: TGTGCCAGCAGTGAAGCGCTTCCGGCAGATACGCAGTATTTT

D gene: -
clone size: -
J gene: TRBJ1-5
V gene: TRBV19
CDR3 protein: CASRLGHLNQPQHF
CDR3 DNA: TGTGCCAGTAGGCTTGGACACCTCAATCAGCCCCAGCATTTT

D gene: -
clone size: -
J gene: TRBJ1-5
V gene: TRBV7-9
CDR3 protein: CASSLSGLGPNQGPQHF
CDR3 DNA: TGTGCCAGCAGCTTATCCGGCCTGGGGCCGAACCAGGGGCCCCAGCATTTT

D gene: -
clone size: -
J gene: TRBJ2-5
V gene: TRBV5-6
CDR3 protein: CASSLRGREETQYF
CDR3 DNA: TGTGCCAGCAGCTTGAGGGGTCGGGAAGAGACCCAGTACTTC

D gene: -
clone size: -
J gene: TRBJ1-2
V gene: TRBV9
CDR3 protein: CASSVDQGPYGYTF
CDR3 DNA: TGTGCCAGCAGCGTAGATCAGGGGCCCTATGGCTACACCTTC

D gene: -
clone size: -
J gene: TRBJ2-5
V gene: TRBV2
CDR3 protein: CASSPPAGAGVGQETQYF
CDR3 DNA: TGTGCCAGCAGCCCCCCCGCAGGGGCGGGAGTGGGCCAAGAGACCCAGTACTTC

D gene: -
clone size: once
J gene: TRBJ2-7
V gene: TRBV6-1
CDR3 protein: CASSQRGGPYEQYF
CDR3 DNA: TGTGCCAGCAGCCAAAGGGGGGGCCCCTACGAGCAGTACTTC

D gene: -
clone size: few
J gene: TRBJ1-1
V gene: TRBV7-9
CDR3 protein: CASSWAGTASDEAFF
CDR3 DNA: TGTGCCAGCAGCTGGGCCGGGACCGCGTCGGACGAGGCTTTCTTT

D gene: -
clone size: -
J gene: TRBJ1-2
V gene: TRBV6-5
CDR3 protein: CASRPPLGGAYGYTF
CDR3 DNA: TGTGCCAGCAGACCCCCCCTGGGAGGGGCCTATGGCTACACCTTC

D gene: TRBD1
clone size: -
J gene: TRBJ1-4
V gene: TRBV28
CDR3 protein: CASGPPRDRVSKLFF
CDR3 DNA: TGTGCCAGCGGCCCCCCCCGGGACAGGGTTTCAAAACTGTTTTTT

D gene: -
clone size: -
J gene: TRBJ2-1
V gene: TRBV5-1
CDR3 protein: CASSRSLGVYNEQFF
CDR3 DNA: TGCGCCAGCAGCCGATCTCTCGGGGTTTACAATGAGCAGTTCTTC

D gene: -
clone size: -
J gene: TRBJ1-3
V gene: TRBV11-2
CDR3 protein: CASSLESGRGNTIYF
CDR3 DNA: TGTGCCAGCAGCTTAGAATCGGGAAGGGGAAACACCATATATTTT

D gene: -
clone size: -
J gene: TRBJ2-3
V gene: TRBV7-9
CDR3 protein: CASSPGSYPDTQYF
CDR3 DNA: TGTGCCAGCAGCCCCGGCAGCTATCCAGATACGCAGTATTTT

D gene: -
clone size: -
J gene: TRBJ2-1
V gene: TRBV9
CDR3 protein: CASSPQAATLRGGLFF
CDR3 DNA: TGTGCCAGCAGCCCACAGGCAGCGACTCTGCGGGGAGGTTTGTTCTTC

D gene: TRBD2
clone size: -
J gene: TRBJ2-2
V gene: TRBV28
CDR3 protein: CASRGAGGPNTGELFF
CDR3 DNA: TGTGCCAGCAGAGGAGCGGGAGGGCCGAACACCGGGGAGCTGTTTTTT